This entry concerns a single T cell receptor beta chain. The entry originates in a study of T cell changes during pregnancy in multiple sclerosis. The table came from immunoSEQ multiplex PCR; TCRdb's copy has only in-frame clones and leaves some out. The sample lists about 46,000 clones, around 91% seen once, with more than 0.35% in the top ten. The CDR3 has 14 amino acids. CDR1 and CDR2 (germline): SGHTA, FQGNSA. V was pared by 8 bases and J by 3 bases, with 7 bases of the junction left unmatched. The TCR comes from a female donor in good health, enrolled as a control in a pregnancy study. The chain is built from TRBV7-2 and TRBJ2-3; 8 nucleotides align to TRBD2. The sequencing here drew on CD4+ T cells from peripheral blood mononuclear cells, taken in the second trimester of pregnancy. The CDR3 is CASGPLAGTDTQYF. The CDR3 nucleotides are TGTGCCAGCGGCCCCCTAGCGGGTACAGATACGCAGTATTTT.